The clone carrying this T cell receptor (beta chain) has a handful of counts. Its cognate antigen is unknown. TCRdb reprocessed the 5' RACE reads with MiXCR, giving one entry per CDR3 protein. Here the sample spans around 390,000 distinct CDR3 sequences, approximately 20% being singletons. This specimen belongs to a study of CD8 T cells in ankylosing spondylitis. Study conclusions and caveats: Typical of ankylosing spondylitis blood, it appeared, was a TCR beta motif of roughly eight highly homologous variants.

Trimming removed 4 bases at V and 4 bases at J, with 15 bases between. The germline gives CDR1 MNHEY, CDR2 SVGEGT. The CDR3 covers 15 residues. The sequencing sample was made of blood, either unsorted or a sorted T cell fraction (not recorded which). The clonotype comes from a male donor with ankylosing spondylitis. The V gene is TRBV6-2 or TRBV6-3, the J gene TRBJ2-3, with a tentative D call TRBD2 (5 bases). The CDR3 DNA is TGTGCCAGCAGTTGGACTGGTTTAGTATCAGATACGCAGTATTTT. As protein: CASSWTGLVSDTQYF.